A single TCR beta chain is shown here with its context. The antigen remains unidentified. An end of the junction does not agree with germline; a read error may underlie this. This sample was included in a study of blood T cells in healthy people across ages. Total RNA amounts of at least 5.5 micrograms were extracted per sample. The study's findings and limits: Significant beta diversity loss was already apparent by age approximately 40, declining roughly linearly.

It was with a sample-barcoded 5' primer and a J-beta primer mix that a second PCR of roughly 7 to 12 cycles was run. All cDNA molecules were each tagged by a template-switch adaptor with 12 random nucleotides. TCRdb re-derived calls from the 5' RACE reads in MiXCR, one entry per CDR3 protein. Of 1.5 million to 1.8 million distinct CDR3 sequences listed, 35% to 45% were seen once; the top ten hold about 4%. The germline V gene has CDR1 LGHNA and CDR2 YNFKEQ. The CDR3 spans 16 residues. The sample consisted of blood. The rearrangement joins TRBV4-2 to TRBJ2-5, with 12 bases fitting TRBD2. The sequence came from a woman in her late teens or twenties in good health. The CDR3 spells CAGSLRLAGDQETQYF. CDR3 nucleotide sequence: TGTGCCGGCAGCCTCCGACTAGCGGGGGATCAAGAGACCCAGTACTTC.